This TCR beta chain was sequenced in a study of shared clonotypes between healthy human individuals. To note about this clone: The sample carries other DNA sequences with the same CDR3.

Naive-designated CD8 cells lacked CD45RO, were positively enriched for CCR7, and omitted terminally differentiated effector memory CD45RA+ cells. The germline V and J ends were trimmed by 2 bases and 1 base, with 6 bases remaining between them. This CDR3 is built from 13 residues. The germline gives CDR1 MNHEY, CDR2 SVGAGI. Clones were read by immunoSEQ multiplex PCR, and TCRdb kept only the in-frame ones, dropping some. This table has millions of clones, 90% to 95% appearing once. The sample consisted of naive CD8+ T cells from PBMCs. The chain has TRBV6-5 and TRBJ2-7, with a weak D call TRBD1 (6 bases). The sequence derives from a man aged 18 to 29 in good health. Some clones in this sample may be carry-over from other donors' samples. CDR3 DNA sequence: TGTGCCAGCAGTTACGGACAGTCCTACGAGCAGTACTTC. It specifies CASSYGQSYEQYF.